This T cell receptor (beta chain) originates from a study of T cell clusters in autoimmune cytopenias. Study context: A median of roughly 53,000 TRB reads per sample yielded a median around 2,500 distinct clonotypes. Overall study findings and caveats: Functional roles of the in silico T cell clusters still await experimental validation. No cluster-lack signature appeared between secondary cytopenia and chronic lymphocytic leukemia patients, apparently due to lymphoma masking. Physiological T cell clusters of healthy donors were apparently absent in primary autoimmune cytopenia patients.

TRB was amplified by touch-down multiplex PCR, primer pools A and B combined. From its re-call of the multiplex PCR reads, TCRdb lists each CDR3 protein once, without DNA. The listing contains 5,800 or so distinct CDR3 sequences. On this clonotype: Antigen unknown.

About 37,500 genome equivalents of blood DNA were amplified for TRB. The TCR sequence derives from a human donor with an autoimmune cytopenia or autoimmune hepatitis (not recorded which). Material: peripheral blood.

CDR3 amino acids: CASSYSIGYKTLRSDTQYF. V is TRBV6-6 and J is TRBJ2-3. Germline V gene data show CDR1 as MNHNY and CDR2 as SVGAGI (reference sequence). CDR3 length: 19 amino acids.